The sequence of this TCR beta chain was determined in a study of cytomegalovirus exposure and HLA in healthy donors. Germline V lookup: CDR1 LNHDA, CDR2 SQIVND (reference sequence). The CDR3 runs 16 residues. V was pared by 6 bases and J by 0 bases, with 17 bases between. PCR used 60 Vbeta primers and 13 Jbeta primers. The table came from immunoSEQ multiplex PCR; TCRdb's copy has only in-frame clones and leaves some out. The data show around 90,000 clones, about three fifths seen once. The gene calls are TRBV19 and TRBJ1-2, with D possibly matching TRBD1 (5 bases). The clonotype originates from a woman aged 30 to 39 in good health and CMV-seropositive. Sequenced material: PBMCs. CDR3 region: CASRTLTYRSNYGYTF. CDR3 nucleotide sequence: TGTGCCAGTAGGACTCTCACTTACAGGTCTAACTATGGCTACACCTTC.